One sample yielded the 22 T cell receptor beta chains listed below, sequenced in a study of Ad26.COV2.S vaccination and SARS-CoV-2 variants. Sequenced by immunoSEQ multiplex PCR; TCRdb stores in-frame clones only, minus some. The sample lists 440,000 or so clones, roughly nine tenths occurring once. Treatment noted: around 19 received Ad26.COV2.S at low or high dose, single or two shots; about five received placebo; per-sample allocation not given. Sampling took place 63 days after the first vaccine or placebo injection. This specimen consisted of peripheral blood, obtained in a trial of Ad26.COV2.S vaccine versus placebo. Every receptor here comes from a person between 18 and 65 years old who received the Ad26.COV2.S COVID-19 vaccine or a placebo.

This sequence joins TRBV9 and TRBJ2-1, with D unclear. The length of the CDR3 is 13 residues. V gave up 4 bases and J gave up 8 bases, with 13 bases separating them. Germline V gene sequence: CDR1 SGDLS, CDR2 YYNGEE. As DNA, the CDR3 is TGTGCCAGCAGCCCCCCGAATCGTTATGAGCAGTTCTTC. It encodes CASSPPNRYEQFF.

CDR3 loop: CASSPTGGGPQYF. The CDR3 DNA reads TGCGCCAGCAGCCCAACGGGGGGGGGACCCCAGTACTTC. This rearrangement joins TRBV4-1 to TRBJ2-4; 8 bases are a match to TRBD2. CDR1 and CDR2 (germline): MGHRA, YSYEKL. V shed 4 bases, J shed 13 bases, and the junction held 9 bases outside the gene matches. This CDR3 is built from 13 residues.

This chain connects TRBV10-1 to TRBJ2-1; 12 bases are a match to TRBD2. Trimming cost V 5 bases and J 9 bases; bases outside gene matches: 14. CDR3 length: 17 residues. Germline values: CDR1 WNHNN, CDR2 SYGVQD (reference sequence). The CDR3 nucleotides read TGCGCCAGCAGTAGGCTAGCGGGAGGGCCGAGGGCCTCTGAGCAGTTCTTC. This encodes CASSRLAGGPRASEQFF.

This chain links TRBV15 with TRBJ1-1; tentative D call: TRBD1 (5 bases). The germline V and J ends were trimmed by 1 base and 1 base, with 13 bases remaining between them. This CDR3 spans 16 amino acids. Germline V gene sequence: CDR1 LNHNV, CDR2 YYDKDF (reference sequence). The CDR3 region is CATSRVLGGPNTEAFF. CDR3 nucleotide sequence: TGTGCCACCAGCAGAGTTCTGGGGGGACCGAACACTGAAGCTTTCTTT.

V gene TRBV5-8 combines with J gene TRBJ1-1; 7 nucleotides match TRBD1. V lost 0 bases to trimming and J lost 5 bases; unmatched junction nucleotides: 7. The CDR3 runs to 15 residues. The germline gives CDR1 SGHTS, CDR2 YDEGEE. The CDR3 region has the DNA TGTGCCAGCAGCTTGGTACCAGGGGGGAGGACTGAAGCTTTCTTT. Translation: CASSLVPGGRTEAFF.

The V gene is TRBV28, the J gene TRBJ2-7, with D possibly called TRBD1 or TRBD2 (6 bases each). The CDR3 runs 13 residues. The germline gives CDR1 MDHEN, CDR2 SYDVKM. V lost 6 bases to trimming and J lost 6 bases, with 15 bases between them. CDR3 bases: TGTGCCAGCAGGTGGGGGGCTCCGGGCGAGCAGTACTTC. It translates to CASRWGAPGEQYF.

The chain employs TRBV4-1 and TRBJ1-1, with 9 bases matching TRBD1. J lost 4 bases, V lost 2 bases, and 5 bases had no gene match. Per the germline V gene, CDR1 is MGHRA and CDR2 is YSYEKL. The CDR3 spans 15 residues. The CDR3: CASSQWDRDATEAFF. For the CDR3, the DNA is TGCGCCAGCAGCCAATGGGACAGGGACGCCACTGAAGCTTTCTTT.

The J gene is TRBJ2-7, the V gene TRBV11-2; D could derive from TRBD1 or TRBD2 (6 bases each). Per the germline V gene, CDR1 is SGHAT and CDR2 is FQNNGV. CDR3 length: 15 amino acids. Trimming shortened V by 5 bases and J by 2 bases, and 16 bases separated the two germline ends. The CDR3 DNA reads TGTGCCAGCAGCCGAGGGGGGACACCAGCCTACGAGCAGTACTTC. Its translation: CASSRGGTPAYEQYF.

V gene TRBV10-3 combines with J gene TRBJ2-2; no reliable D call. Trimming took 0 bases from V and 4 from J, leaving 6 bases between them. Germline CDR1 ENHRY, CDR2 SYGVKD. The CDR3 is 14 residues long. The CDR3 coding sequence is TGTGCCATCAGTGAGTCGGAGTCCACCGGGGAGCTGTTTTTT. It codes for CAISESESTGELFF.

This rearrangement joins TRBV7-2 to TRBJ1-2; 9 bases align to TRBD1. V was pared by 0 bases and J by 5 bases, with 7 bases of the junction left unmatched. The CDR3 consists of 16 residues. Germline loops: CDR1 SGHTA, CDR2 FQGNSA. The CDR3 loop reads CASSLAAGQGLYGYTF. The CDR3 DNA is TGTGCCAGCAGCTTAGCCGCGGGACAGGGATTGTATGGCTACACCTTC.

This chain uses TRBV11-1 with TRBJ1-1; D ambiguous. Trimming left V 2 bases short and J 1 base short, with 5 bases between. The CDR3 runs 13 residues. CDR1 and CDR2 from the germline V gene are SGHAT and FQDESV (reference sequence). For the CDR3, the DNA is TGTGCCAGCAGCTTAATCTCGAACACTGAAGCTTTCTTT. It translates to CASSLISNTEAFF.

The genes are TRBV2 and TRBJ2-2; D not resolved. V lost 3 bases and J lost 6, with 8 bases in between. Germline assignment: CDR1 SNHLY and CDR2 FYNNEI. The CDR3 is 13 residues long. CDR3 sequence reads: CASSDWSPGELFF. CDR3 bases: TGTGCCAGCAGTGATTGGAGCCCCGGGGAGCTGTTTTTT.

This clone came up a few times. This rearrangement joins TRBV7-3 to TRBJ1-1, with D possibly matching TRBD1 (5 bases). V lost 2 bases and J 5 bases, leaving 12 bases between the germline ends. Germline lookup yields CDR1 SGHTA and CDR2 FQGTGA. The CDR3 consists of 14 residues. DNA of the CDR3: TGTGCCAGCAGCTTACAGGGAAAGGCAACTGAAGCTTTCTTT. Translated, it gives CASSLQGKATEAFF. The full variable domain, its missing parts supplied by reference TRBV7-3 and TRBJ1-1, is GAGVSQTPSNKVTEKGKYVELRCDPISGHTALYWYRQSLGQGPEFLIYFQGTGAADDSGLPNDRFFAVRPEGSVSTLKIQRTERGDSAVYLCASSLQGKATEAFFGQGTRLTVV.

The V gene is TRBV5-1, the J gene TRBJ2-2; possible D gene TRBD2, 6 bases. The CDR3 totals 15 residues. The V end lost 2 bases, the J end lost 6 bases, and 14 bases lay between the germline ends. Germline V gives CDR1 SGHRS, CDR2 YFSETQ. The CDR3 reads CASSFKGTGAGELFF. CDR3 DNA sequence: TGCGCCAGCAGCTTTAAAGGGACTGGGGCCGGGGAGCTGTTTTTT.

The V call is TRBV28, the J call TRBJ1-1; no clear D gene. The CDR3 has 12 residues. Looked up from germline, CDR1 is MDHEN and CDR2 is SYDVKM. The V and J ends lost 1 base and 5 bases respectively, with 5 bases between them. DNA of the CDR3: TGTGCCAGCAGTTTATTACTGACTGAAGCTTTCTTT. Translating gives CASSLLLTEAFF. Supplemented by reference TRBV28 and TRBJ1-1, the full variable domain reads DVKVTQSSRYLVKRTGEKVFLECVQDMDHENMFWYRQDPGLGLRLIYFSYDVKMKEKGDIPEGYSVSREKKERFSLILESASTNQTSMYLCASSLLLTEAFFGQGTRLTVV.

The rearrangement links TRBV6-5 to TRBJ1-5; 7 bases line up with TRBD1. The CDR3 spans 15 residues. Unmatched junction bases numbered 13, after V lost 7 bases and J lost 7 bases. From germline, CDR1 is MNHEY and CDR2 SVGAGI. Here the CDR3 reads CASIMMRGLEQPQHF. In DNA form, the CDR3 reads TGTGCCAGCATAATGATGAGGGGGCTTGAGCAGCCCCAGCATTTT.

Only a few counts were recorded for this clone. This CDR3 is also generated by other DNA sequences in the sample. The V call is TRBV3-1 (or the pseudogene TRBV3-2), the J call TRBJ1-1; D gene ambiguous. Trimming cost V 1 base and J 1 base, with 4 bases left between them. The CDR3 length is 13 residues. Per the germline V gene, CDR1 is LGHDT and CDR2 is YNNKEL (reference sequence). The CDR3 is CASSQGRNTEAFF. The CDR3 nucleotides read TGTGCCAGCAGCCAAGGAAGGAACACTGAAGCTTTCTTT.

This clone was picked up a small number of times. The rearrangement links TRBV3-1 (or the pseudogene TRBV3-2) to TRBJ1-1; D gene ambiguous. The CDR3 is made up of 12 amino acids. The germline V gene encodes CDR1 LGHDT and CDR2 YNNKEL (reference sequence). V gave up 0 bases and J gave up 11 bases, with 10 bases separating them. Here the CDR3 reads CASSQEGRMAFF. For the CDR3, the DNA is TGTGCCAGCAGCCAAGAGGGCCGGATGGCTTTCTTT.

This chain uses TRBV28 with TRBJ2-5; TRBD2 matches 9 bases. In germline, CDR1 is MDHEN, CDR2 SYDVKM. The junction had 14 bases not matched to a gene; V was cut back by 5 bases and J by 4 bases. The CDR3 sequence is 17 residues long. The CDR3 DNA is TGTGCCAGCAGTCCCCCCCCGGGCGGGAGGGGTCGAGAGACCCAGTACTTC. This translates into CASSPPPGGRGRETQYF. The full variable domain, completed using reference TRBV28 and TRBJ2-5, is DVKVTQSSRYLVKRTGEKVFLECVQDMDHENMFWYRQDPGLGLRLIYFSYDVKMKEKGDIPEGYSVSREKKERFSLILESASTNQTSMYLCASSPPPGGRGRETQYFGPGTRLLVL.

The J gene is TRBJ2-1, the V gene TRBV6-2 or TRBV6-3, with 8 bases lining up with TRBD2. Germline lookup yields CDR1 MNHEY and CDR2 SVGEGT. J lost 3 bases, V lost 2 bases, and 6 bases had no gene match. The CDR3 is 16 residues long. The CDR3 spells CASSYGGGQHYNEQFF. CDR3 nucleotides: TGTGCCAGCAGTTACGGCGGGGGGCAACACTACAATGAGCAGTTCTTC.

J is TRBJ2-3 and V is TRBV9; D gene uncertain. Looked up from germline, CDR1 is SGDLS and CDR2 is YYNGEE. This CDR3 has 11 amino acids. Trimming removed 0 bases from V and 8 bases from J, with 4 bases in between. CDR3: CASSVGSTQYF. CDR3 DNA: TGTGCCAGCAGCGTAGGATCTACGCAGTATTTT.

The CDR3 region is CSVDVGGSSQHF. The CDR3 DNA sequence: TGCAGCGTTGACGTCGGGGGTAGCAGCCAGCATTTT. This sequence joins TRBV29-1 and TRBJ1-5; D is possibly TRBD1 (5 bases). The CDR3 is 12 amino acids. The germline gives CDR1 SQVTM, CDR2 ANQGSEA. The ends were cut back, 3 bases at V and 12 bases at J, with 15 bases in the middle.